This T cell receptor (beta chain) emerged from a study of cytomegalovirus exposure and HLA in healthy donors (dated by TCRdb to 2017 to 2019). Describing the broader study: An earlier analysis of some 500 of the donors reported more than 250 Gb of sequence data and roughly 100 million unique TCR beta sequences from 150 million to 200 million T cells. Roughly 300 gigabases of sequencing data and 70 million to 100 million unique TCR sequences made up an early release that covered 500 to 700 HLA-typed donors. Of the roughly 400 genotyped donors, roughly 80% fell in the genetic ancestry cluster associated with self-reported Caucasian donors. The aim of the study was to test whether cataloging public T cell receptors could identify signatures of past pathogen exposure. The T cell repertoires of 550 to 850 subjects were profiled by immunosequencing and related to cytomegalovirus serostatus. Besides the first cohort of approximately 670 subjects, a separate validation cohort made up of roughly 130 different subjects was used. To predict cytomegalovirus infection status, the study brought together high-throughput TCR immunosequencing, statistical association of individual TCRs with disease status, and machine learning. In a later analysis, previously published TCR beta repertoires from hundreds of donors were re-analyzed and high-resolution HLA genotyping was added so that TCR occurrence patterns could be studied. The later analysis used no new phenotypic data to find candidate immune exposures, relying instead on TCR beta sequences and their occurrence across donors. An earlier analysis of 587 of the donors used high-throughput TCR beta sequencing to judge whether each TCR beta V gene segment behaved as functional or pseudogenic. Donor age, sex, ethnicity and CMV serostatus were collected together with the repertoire data. A later genetic analysis used genome-wide SNP genotypes for about 60% of the roughly 700 donors, treating that subset as a discovery cohort. Every repertoire in the discovery cohort had been generated on one and the same sequencing platform. Class I and class II HLA loci were covered by the typing at four-digit resolution. Typing coverage differed by locus: A, B, C, DRB1 and DQB1 were typed in roughly 620-630 donors, DQA1 in approximately 520, DPA1 in roughly 590, and DPB1 in 450 to 480. Because of strong linkage in the cohort, roughly five DR-DQ haplotypes were treated as single units for association and clustering. On average, roughly 250,000 unique TCR beta nucleotide sequences were sequenced per donor among several hundred genotyped donors of the cohort, with around 19% of those sequences being non-productive. Overall results and qualifications from the work: In a later analysis, HLA-associated TCR beta chains showed more clonal expansion and lower generation probabilities than non-associated chains that were equally common. Across donors, most TCR sequences were observed very rarely, whereas some public TCRs were present in many individuals. This cohort had only TCR beta chains sequenced, and the lack of alpha or paired-chain data limited which features could be detected. An association between a missense DCLRE1C variant and V-gene and J-gene trimming of TCR beta chains was found in a later genetic analysis and replicated in an independent cohort. Roughly uniform sequencing depth across donors was assumed in presence/absence analyses, although this assumption may not hold. Linkage disequilibrium might explain the correlated functional status among segregating V segments, but an unknown experimental factor could not be ruled out. Some IMGT-functional V segments, including TRBV6-2 and TRBV6-3, could not be distinguished by the 87-base-pair reads and were therefore excluded. According to a later analysis, TCR association rates differed among HLA loci, with DRB1 alleles showing the most associated TCRs and HLA-C alleles showing the fewest. In both the original and validation cohorts, the classifier was reported to diagnose cytomegalovirus status with high specificity and sensitivity. A further reported finding was that TCR beta sequences accurately predicted the HLA-A and HLA-B alleles for most subjects in the first cohort. In the study, 150 to 200 TCR beta chains were listed as associated with cytomegalovirus. A group of highly shared sequence variants was considered likely to be a technical artifact of the sequencing pipeline. For the cohort, immune exposure information was limited to CMV serostatus. In vitro tests confirmed that a few of the cytomegalovirus-associated TCR beta chains recognize cytomegalovirus antigens. Because some donors lacked HLA typing at each locus, the association tests relied only on the typed subset. According to a later analysis, most CMV-associated TCR beta chains appeared to be HLA-restricted, and the HLA associations seemed to be driven largely by CMV exposure. When HLA alleles, especially DR and DQ, strongly co-occurred, TCR associations were difficult to assign to individual alleles. At a false discovery rate of 0.05, a later analysis linked some 17,000 TCR beta sequences to specific HLA alleles. It was suggested by the authors that the approach could potentially be generalized to other disease states and immunological phenotypes. In a later analysis, several top co-occurrence clusters were reported to appear linked to parvovirus B19, influenza, CMV and Epstein-Barr virus. Because counts were too low, about 18 rarely observed V segments, including chromosome 9 orphons, were excluded from the earlier analysis of several hundred of the donors. In an earlier analysis of roughly 500 of the donors, most TCR beta V segments appeared in productive rearrangements about 90% or about 30% of the time, broadly matching IMGT annotations. In a later genetic analysis, fewer N-insertions in productive TCRs were reported among donors in an Asian-associated ancestry cluster than the approximately 670-donor mean.

The protocol used for the library was the immunoSEQ multiplex PCR assay. A mixture of 60 forward primers for TCR Vbeta segments and 13 reverse primers for TCR Jbeta segments was used in the multiplex PCR. A multiplex PCR assay on genomic DNA amplified the CDR3 region of rearranged TCR beta genes. The amplified TCR beta libraries were sequenced on the Illumina HiSeq System as 87-base-pair reads. On the authors' methods: In a later analysis, tens of millions of unique TCR beta chains were counted across the approximately 640 repertoires, and some 10 million of these chains were shared by at least two donors. A nearest-neighbor algorithm error-corrected the raw reads and collapsed the reads into unique sequences, merging closely related sequences to remove PCR and sequencing errors. V, D and J gene segments were assigned by aligning CDR3 sequences to IMGT reference sequences. For a sequence to be retained, a match of at least six nucleotides was required to both a V gene segment and a J gene segment. A rearrangement counted as productive if the CDR3 had no stop codons and remained in frame with V and J, and every other rearrangement counted as non-productive. Following IMGT convention, CDR3 was defined as the stretch from the second conserved V-encoded cysteine up to the conserved J-encoded phenylalanine. The earlier analysis of about 500 of the donors excluded sequences that lacked an unambiguous match to a single V gene segment. In an earlier analysis of some 590 of the donors, a V segment was called functional when productive rearrangements were above 56.7%, and segregating when the standard deviation between donors exceeded 5%. A statistical classification framework was built for diagnosing cytomegalovirus status from the catalog of TCR beta chain sequences. A later analysis assigned V and J genes by comparing TCR nucleotide sequences with IMGT/GENE-DB human TR gene sequences. The TCRdist pipeline was used in a later analysis to assign CDR3 sequences and most-parsimonious VDJ recombination scenarios. In a later analysis, each TCR beta chain was defined by its CDR3 amino acid sequence together with its V-gene family, and reads without a unique V-gene family were excluded. To address suspected cross-contamination and a sequencing artifact, a later analysis removed under 600 highly shared, low-generation-probability nucleotide sequences. For each public chain, a later analysis derived a clonal expansion index from normalized ranks of inferred template counts within each repertoire. In a later analysis, generation probabilities were computed with a VDJ recombination model fitted to out-of-frame rearrangements, and the resulting probabilities were checked against IGoR. Hypergeometric tests were used in a later analysis to score TCR-TCR, TCR-HLA and TCR-CMV co-occurrence, with a repertoire-size bias correction applied to the TCR pairs. In a later analysis, false discovery rates were estimated by permuting HLA or CMV assignments 20 times. In a later analysis, co-occurring TCRs were grouped using DBSCAN, and TCRdist sequence similarity was added for clustering within HLA-allele-positive subsets. Co-occurrence clustering excluded repertoires with fewer than 30,000 or more than 120,000 public chains, plus five with anomalous nucleotide sharing. TCRdb carries this immuneACCESS record with in-frame sequences only. Its versions omit some clonotypes, under half of them owing to an unresolved V gene in the studies checked, with the rest unexplained. Clone size and V and J calls were adopted from that table, with D and trimming inferred from the DNA. The sample contains roughly 90,000 clones, around 84% of them found a single time. The ten largest clones add up to around 4.3% of the sample.

The cohort was made up of 500 to 800 healthy bone marrow donors. Cohort members were all nominally healthy when sampled, although unrecorded immune exposures were likely present. The donor was CMV seropositive and was included in the group of 250 to 350 seropositive cohort members. Every donor gave a peripheral blood sample, and the peripheral blood mononuclear cells from that sample were used for TCR beta sequencing. The Qiagen DNeasy Blood Extraction Kit was used to extract genomic DNA from the blood cell samples. Per the germline V gene (reference sequence), GTSNPN is the CDR1 and SVGIG is the CDR2. The CDR3 contains 14 residues, cysteine and phenylalanine counted. The kept DNA is CDR3 alone, 42 bases in frame from the first base. For this chain, trimming is 7 bases at the V end and 1 base at the J end, and the number of junction bases without a gene match is 7. A word on this clone: What this receptor recognizes is not known. No base quality information exists; no much larger clone differs at one position.

This chain is built from TRBV30 and TRBJ1-5; TRBD1 lines up with 7 middle nucleotides. The TCR sequence derives from a woman aged 40-49 years in good health and CMV-seropositive. Sequences were obtained from PBMCs. The CDR3 region has the sequence CALGQSGSNQPQHF. Read as DNA, the sequence is TGTGCCTTGGGACAGTCGGGAAGCAATCAGCCCCAGCATTTT.